The rows below give T cell receptor beta chains drawn from one sample of a study of T cell responses to AZD1222 COVID-19 vaccine. The method was immunoSEQ multiplex PCR; TCRdb's version includes in-frame clones alone and lacks a portion of them. The data show around 70,000 clones, 88% seen once. This sample comprised peripheral blood, obtained 28 days after the second dose of the MenACWY control vaccine. The receptors here all came from an adult who received the MenACWY meningococcal vaccine as a control. Each CDR3 is given with its conserved first and last residue. The order of the fields is J gene, clone size, D gene, V gene, CDR3 DNA, CDR3 protein. A D gene is named only where the DNA matches it firmly. Where a row states a size, it is once, few, many or the class of an expanded clone; other rows omit it.

j_call: TRBJ2-5
clone_size: -
d_call: TRBD1
v_call: TRBV5-5
cdr3_nt: TGTGCCAGCAGCTTGGATTACGGGACAGGGGCTTCAGAGACCCAGTACTTC
cdr3_aa: CASSLDYGTGASETQYF

j_call: TRBJ1-2
clone_size: -
d_call: -
v_call: TRBV27
cdr3_nt: TGTGCCAGCAATCGGGGGGCGCGTGGCTACACCTTC
cdr3_aa: CASNRGARGYTF

j_call: TRBJ1-5
clone_size: -
d_call: -
v_call: TRBV2
cdr3_nt: TGTGCCAGCAGTGTAGGGCGCAATCAGCCCCAGCATTTT
cdr3_aa: CASSVGRNQPQHF

j_call: TRBJ2-7
clone_size: few
d_call: -
v_call: TRBV5-5
cdr3_nt: TGTGCCAGCAGCTTGCTAAACACACACTACGAGCAGTACTTC
cdr3_aa: CASSLLNTHYEQYF

j_call: TRBJ1-5
clone_size: -
d_call: -
v_call: TRBV7-2
cdr3_nt: TGTGCCAGCAGCTTGCTGGGGACCGGAAATCAGCCCCAGCATTTT
cdr3_aa: CASSLLGTGNQPQHF

j_call: TRBJ1-5
clone_size: -
d_call: -
v_call: TRBV30
cdr3_nt: TGTGCCTGGAGTATAGGAGCCAATCAGCCCCAGCATTTT
cdr3_aa: CAWSIGANQPQHF

j_call: TRBJ1-1
clone_size: -
d_call: -
v_call: TRBV28
cdr3_nt: TGTGCCAGCAGTTTCCTTGACACTGAAGCTTTCTTT
cdr3_aa: CASSFLDTEAFF

j_call: TRBJ2-5
clone_size: -
d_call: TRBD2
v_call: TRBV3-1/TRBV3-2
cdr3_nt: TGTGCCAGCAGCCAAGATAGGACTAGCGATGGGGGAGAGACCCAGTACTTC
cdr3_aa: CASSQDRTSDGGETQYF

j_call: TRBJ2-4
clone_size: -
d_call: -
v_call: TRBV19
cdr3_nt: TGTGCCACCCAACGGAGACACTCTAGTGATGGAAACATTCAGTACTTC
cdr3_aa: CATQRRHSSDGNIQYF

j_call: TRBJ2-2
clone_size: once
d_call: -
v_call: TRBV7-9
cdr3_nt: TGTGCCAGCAGCCCAATGGGCGACGCCGGGGAGCTGTTTTTT
cdr3_aa: CASSPMGDAGELFF

j_call: TRBJ2-1
clone_size: -
d_call: -
v_call: TRBV7-2
cdr3_nt: TGTGCCAGCAGAGTGGTAAGCTCCTACAATGAGCAGTTCTTC
cdr3_aa: CASRVVSSYNEQFF

j_call: TRBJ2-1
clone_size: -
d_call: TRBD2
v_call: TRBV7-8
cdr3_nt: TGTGCCAGCAGCTTACGGCGGGGGGGAAATATTGAGCAGTTCTTC
cdr3_aa: CASSLRRGGNIEQFF

j_call: TRBJ1-3
clone_size: once
d_call: -
v_call: TRBV20-1
cdr3_nt: TGCAGTGCTAGAGGGCAGACCACCATATATTTT
cdr3_aa: CSARGQTTIYF

j_call: TRBJ1-1
clone_size: -
d_call: -
v_call: TRBV19
cdr3_nt: TGTGCCAGTAGTCCCAGGGGCAGAAGGACTGAAGCTTTCTTT
cdr3_aa: CASSPRGRRTEAFF

j_call: TRBJ2-1
clone_size: -
d_call: -
v_call: TRBV2
cdr3_nt: TGTGCCAGCAGTGAACGGGAGACAGCACCGCAGTTCTTC
cdr3_aa: CASSERETAPQFF

j_call: TRBJ2-7
clone_size: -
d_call: -
v_call: TRBV7-2
cdr3_nt: TGTGCCAGCAGCCCCCCCGGTGCCAGCTCCTACGAGCAGTACTTC
cdr3_aa: CASSPPGASSYEQYF